The sample holds many counts of the clone carrying this TCR beta chain. This record comes from a study of T cells in Graves' hyperthyroidism and ophthalmopathy. The TCR beta CDR3 regions underwent amplification using RNA transcripts as the source. Carried out on the TCR CDR3, a first-round RT-PCR used the HTBI primer set. From the multiplex PCR reads, TCRdb called clonotypes with MiXCR, one entry per CDR3 protein. The sample records roughly 740,000 distinct CDR3 sequences, about 15% being singletons. The J segment lost 7 bases and the V segment lost 7 bases, leaving 13 bases of the junction unmatched. CDR3 length equals 15 residues. CDR1 is SQVTM and CDR2 is ANQGSEA in the germline V gene.

This receptor was taken from a man younger than 35 with Graves' hyperthyroidism. Sequencing input: blood. This chain joins TRBV29-1 and TRBJ2-3, with 11 positions matching TRBD1. CDR3 amino acids: CSASTGQGVLNTQYF. The DNA for the CDR3 is TGCAGCGCTTCCACGGGACAGGGGGTCCTTAATACGCAGTATTTT.